One and the same sample provided the 3 T cell receptor beta chains below, sequenced in a study of early T cells in non-severe SARS-CoV-2 infection. Using its own MiXCR run on the 5' RACE reads, TCRdb lists one record per CDR3 protein. The profile shows about 38,000 distinct CDR3 sequences, under 5% of them singletons. Source material: whole blood. These TCRs come from an adult who was a healthcare worker with PCR-confirmed SARS-CoV-2 infection or an uninfected control (not recorded which).

This clonotype was recorded at least ten times. The chain links TRBV6-1 to TRBJ1-2; TRBD1 agrees at 7 bases. There are 13 residues in the CDR3. The germline gives CDR1 MNHNS, CDR2 SASEGT. Germline trimming cut 6 bases from V and 4 bases from J; bases unmatched to any gene: 5. For the CDR3, the DNA is TGTGCCAGCAGCTTGGACAGGATCTATGGCTACACCTTC. Amino acids: CASSLDRIYGYTF.

In its sample, this clonotype was seen a few times. This chain joins TRBV5-1 and TRBJ2-1; D unresolved. V was clipped by 6 bases and J by 6 bases, with 7 bases between them. The germline CDR1 and CDR2 sequences are SGHRS and YFSETQ. The CDR3 totals 11 residues. CDR3 sequence reads: CASKNGNEQFF. The CDR3 nucleotides are TGCGCCAGCAAAAACGGCAATGAGCAGTTCTTC. Drawing the rest from reference TRBV5-1 and TRBJ2-1, the complete variable domain is KAGVTQTPRYLIKTRGQQVTLSCSPISGHRSVSWYQQTPGQGLQFLFEYFSETQRNKGNFPGRFSGRQFSNSRSEMNVSTLELGDSALYLCASKNGNEQFFGPGTRLTVL.

This clonotype was seen repeatedly, ten times or more. The chain carries TRBV7-8 and TRBJ2-7; D not certain. Per the germline V gene, CDR1 is SGHVS and CDR2 is FQNEAQ. Trimming took 2 bases from V and 2 from J, leaving 13 bases between them. CDR3 length: 15 amino acids. CDR3 loop: CASSLYSSPTYEQYF. The DNA of the CDR3 is TGTGCCAGCAGCTTATATTCTAGTCCGACCTACGAGCAGTACTTC.